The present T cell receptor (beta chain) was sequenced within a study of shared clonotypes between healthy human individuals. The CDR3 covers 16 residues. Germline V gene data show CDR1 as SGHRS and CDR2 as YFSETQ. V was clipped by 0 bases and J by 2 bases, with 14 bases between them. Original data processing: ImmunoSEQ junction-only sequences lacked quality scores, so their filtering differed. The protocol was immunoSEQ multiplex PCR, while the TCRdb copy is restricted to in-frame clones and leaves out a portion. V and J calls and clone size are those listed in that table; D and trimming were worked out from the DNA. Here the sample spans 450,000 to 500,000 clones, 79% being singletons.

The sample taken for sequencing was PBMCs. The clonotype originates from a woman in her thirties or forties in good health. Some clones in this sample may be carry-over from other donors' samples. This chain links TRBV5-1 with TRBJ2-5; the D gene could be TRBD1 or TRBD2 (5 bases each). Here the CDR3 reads CASSLGGNPLQETQYF. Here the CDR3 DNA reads TGCGCCAGCAGCTTGGGGGGGAATCCCCTTCAAGAGACCCAGTACTTC.